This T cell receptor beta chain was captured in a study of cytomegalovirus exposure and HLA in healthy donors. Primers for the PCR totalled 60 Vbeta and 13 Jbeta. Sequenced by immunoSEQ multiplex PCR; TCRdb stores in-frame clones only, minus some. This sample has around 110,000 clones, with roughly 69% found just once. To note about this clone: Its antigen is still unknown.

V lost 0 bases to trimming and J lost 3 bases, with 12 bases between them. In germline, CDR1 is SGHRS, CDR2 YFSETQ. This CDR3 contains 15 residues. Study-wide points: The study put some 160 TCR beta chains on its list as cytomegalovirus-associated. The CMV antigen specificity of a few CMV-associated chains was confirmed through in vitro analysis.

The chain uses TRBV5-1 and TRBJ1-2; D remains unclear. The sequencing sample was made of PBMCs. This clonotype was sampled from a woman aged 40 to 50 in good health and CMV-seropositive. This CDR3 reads CASSLETRSYYGYTF. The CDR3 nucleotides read TGCGCCAGCAGCTTGGAAACCAGATCCTACTATGGCTACACCTTC.